The sequence of this T cell receptor beta chain was determined in a study of early T cells in non-severe SARS-CoV-2 infection. TCRdb passed the 5' RACE reads through MiXCR, listing each CDR3 protein once. The sample comprises 60,000 or so distinct CDR3 sequences, 9.5% to 15% of which are singletons, and roughly 4% rests with the top ten. About this clonotype: Its antigen is not identified.

V shed 7 bases and J shed 0 bases, with 13 bases lying between them. This CDR3 region has 15 residues. Germline values: CDR1 MNHNS, CDR2 SASEGT. Study-wide results and caveats: Matches to VDJdb favored anti-spike CD8 responses and missed private and CD4 specificities.

The receptor's source is an adult who was a healthcare worker with PCR-confirmed SARS-CoV-2 infection or an uninfected control (not recorded which). The sequenced material came from whole blood. The chain employs TRBV6-1 and TRBJ1-5; D perhaps matches TRBD1 (5 bases). The CDR3 DNA reads as TGTGCCAGCAACCCGGGACTCCATAGCAATCAGCCCCAGCATTTT. It encodes CASNPGLHSNQPQHF.